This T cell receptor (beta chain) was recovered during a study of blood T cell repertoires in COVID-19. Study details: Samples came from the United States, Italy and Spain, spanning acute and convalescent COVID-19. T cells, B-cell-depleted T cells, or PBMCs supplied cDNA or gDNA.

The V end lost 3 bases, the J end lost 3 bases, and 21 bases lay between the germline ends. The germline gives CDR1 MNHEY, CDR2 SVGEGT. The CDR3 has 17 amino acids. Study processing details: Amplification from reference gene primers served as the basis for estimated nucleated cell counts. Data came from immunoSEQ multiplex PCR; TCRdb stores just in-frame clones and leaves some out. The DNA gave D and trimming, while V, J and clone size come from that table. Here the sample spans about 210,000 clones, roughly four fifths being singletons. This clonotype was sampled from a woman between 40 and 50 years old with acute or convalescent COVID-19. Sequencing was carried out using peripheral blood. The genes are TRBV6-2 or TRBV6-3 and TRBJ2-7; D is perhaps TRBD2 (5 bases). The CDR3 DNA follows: TGTGCCAGCAGTTATGGGTCAGGACTCAGGTCCCTCTACGAGCAGTACTTC. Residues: CASSYGSGLRSLYEQYF.